This T cell receptor beta chain was observed in a study of shared clonotypes between healthy human individuals. Findings of the study overall: For naive CD4 cells, roughly 4.8% of clonotypes were shared across four donors.

The CDR3 extends over 14 amino acids. A note on this clone: As yet, its antigen is unknown.

Repertoires were generated with immunoSEQ multiplex PCR, while TCRdb's copy carries only in-frame clones and drops some. The profile covers over 2 million clones, with about 95% appearing a single time and 0.1% to 0.15% taken by the ten largest. The clonotype was recovered from a young man in good health. The specimen sequenced was naive CD4+ T cells sorted from blood. Stated subset: CD45RA+ positively selected. This rearrangement joins TRBV21-1 to TRBJ2-1; the table calls TRBD1, which could not be checked here. TRBV21-1 corresponds to a pseudogene. This CDR3 is CASSKGGRGNEQFF. For the CDR3, the DNA is TGTGCCAGCAGCAAAGGGGGCAGAGGCAATGAGCAGTTCTTC.